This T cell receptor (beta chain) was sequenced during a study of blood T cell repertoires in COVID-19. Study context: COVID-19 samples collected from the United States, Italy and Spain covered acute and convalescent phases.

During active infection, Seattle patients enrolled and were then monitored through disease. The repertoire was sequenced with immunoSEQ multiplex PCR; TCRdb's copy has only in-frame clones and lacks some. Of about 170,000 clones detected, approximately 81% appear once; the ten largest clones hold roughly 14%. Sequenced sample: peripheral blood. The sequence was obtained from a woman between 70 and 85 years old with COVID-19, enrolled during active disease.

The CDR3 coding sequence is TGTGCCAGCAGTAACGACAGGGGTGGTACTGAAGCTTTCTTT. Protein sequence: CASSNDRGGTEAFF. The chain is built from TRBV6-5 and TRBJ1-1; the match to TRBD1 covers 8 bases. Germline V CDR1 and CDR2: MNHEY, SVGAGI. V lost 5 bases to trimming and J lost 5 bases; unmatched junction nucleotides: 7. There are 14 residues in the CDR3.